This T cell receptor (beta chain) was identified during a study of blood T cells in healthy people across ages (dated by TCRdb to 2015 to 2017). Broadly, across the study: In model experiments, template switching captured about one uniquely barcoded TCR beta cDNA molecule for every two T cells. Using deep sequencing normalized with unique cDNA molecular identifiers, the study measured how TCR beta repertoire diversity changes with age. Donors were grouped into four age groups: young (average approximately 16 years), middle-aged (about 40), aged (roughly 62) and long-lived (roughly 80). To avoid experimental bias, donors of different ages were randomly spread across the sequencing lanes. Two additional independent replicas of 1 million unique cDNA reads from the same blood draw were analyzed for two donors (one aged 18 to 30 and one aged 80 or older). On the study overall, not on this receptor specifically: Bulk unsorted PBMC profiling prevented conclusive comparison of naive and antigen-experienced compartments. There was a strong correlation between observed TCR beta diversity and the percentage of naive T cells measured by flow cytometry. Estimates of total diversity based on one million sequenced T cells were regarded as lower bounds and as underestimates. Donor CMV infection status was unknown, potentially confounding age-related changes in expanded clonotypes. As age increased, observed TCR beta diversity per million T cells dropped in a roughly linear way, and a significant reduction was already evident by age 40. Compared with the aged group, the long-lived group had more naive CD4+ T cells, fewer expanded clones and increased TCR diversity, suggesting age selection.

From a lookup of the germline V gene (reference sequence), CDR1 and CDR2 are DFQATT and SNEGSKA. The CDR3 runs 14 residues from the cysteine to the phenylalanine. CDR3 DNA only is kept here, 42 bases in frame from base 1. At the junction V is shortened by 5 bases and J by 0 bases; bases outside the gene matches: 2. The library was made by 5' RACE. TCRdb lists the instrument as Illumina HiSeq 2500. A second PCR of 7 to 11 cycles was performed with a sample-barcoded 5' primer and a J-beta primer mix. A template-switch 5' adaptor carrying 12 random nucleotides introduced a unique molecular identifier onto each TCR beta cDNA molecule. Each sample yielded at least 2.5 million CDR3-containing paired-end reads. The Mint cDNA synthesis kit, primed by a TRBC-specific oligonucleotide, was used to synthesize first-strand cDNA from all RNA. Following uracil-DNA glycosylase treatment, a first 18-cycle PCR with universal primers M1SS and BC2_uni_R was performed on all cDNA. Concerning the study's data processing: For normalization, 1 million high-quality reads, each with a distinct molecular identifier, were randomly selected from each sample. Instead of being binned into consensus sequences, reads with shared molecular identifiers were discarded. MiTCR, set to a Q25 quality threshold and the strictest error-elimination algorithm, was used for CDR3 identification, clonotype clustering and error correction. Lower-bound total TCR beta diversity was estimated with a nonparametric unseen species model using Euler transformation. Through fastp at Q25 and MiXCR, TCRdb rebuilt clones from the public reads, retaining in-frame beta chains. Each record represents a unique CDR3 protein, reported with the most common genes and DNA among its rows. These V and J calls rely on TCRdb rather than the paper's analysis. Across this sample there are 1.4 million or so distinct CDR3 sequences, with roughly 43% seen only once. Jointly, the top ten make up about 4.1% of the sample.

Systemically healthy Caucasian individuals from Russia, 39 in total and aged roughly 6 to 90 years, were included as donors. Roughly 10 milliliters of peripheral blood were drawn from each donor into EDTA-treated Vacutainer tubes. PBMCs were isolated by Ficoll-Paque density-gradient centrifugation, with at least 6 million obtained per sample. Total RNA was extracted from PBMCs with Trizol reagent, with at least 5.5 micrograms obtained per sample. For every donor, an aliquot of PBMCs went through flow cytometry to measure the percentages of naive CD45RAhigh/CD27high T cells. Of note for this clonotype: Its recognized antigen is unknown. No much larger clone exists at a distance of one base, and base qualities are not known.

The sample was blood. This clonotype was sampled from a woman aged 18-29 years in good health. This receptor chain uses TRBV20-1 and TRBJ2-5; TRBD2 aligns with 11 central bases. The DNA sequence follows: TGCAGTGCTCCTAGCGGGGGGAACCAAGAGACCCAGTACTTC. It translates to CSAPSGGNQETQYF.